What follows are 8 T cell receptor beta chains derived from one specimen sequenced in a study of cytomegalovirus exposure and HLA in healthy donors. Both 60 Vbeta primers and 13 Jbeta primers went into the PCR. Assay: immunoSEQ multiplex PCR; the TCRdb copy retains only in-frame clones and omits some. This table has about 190,000 clones, 70% to 80% appearing once. Sequencing input: PBMCs. These receptors were collected from a woman in her thirties in good health and CMV-seropositive.

The chain's CDR3 is CASSPGGHETQYF. CDR3 bases: TGTGCCAGCAGTCCGGGAGGGCATGAGACCCAGTACTTC. This chain joins TRBV28 and TRBJ2-5; 8 bases are a match to TRBD2. The germline V gene has CDR1 MDHEN and CDR2 SYDVKM. Trimming removed 5 bases from V and 5 bases from J; junction bases left unmatched: 4. The CDR3 runs 13 residues.

J is TRBJ2-3 and V is TRBV11-3; TRBD2 is a possible D gene (6 bases). Germline V gives CDR1 SGHNT, CDR2 YENEEA. V lost 5 bases and J 7 bases, leaving 13 bases between the germline ends. CDR3 length: 13 amino acids. CDR3 sequence (DNA): TGTGCCAGCAGCGGTTGGGAGGATAATACGCAGTATTTT. This codes for CASSGWEDNTQYF.

The CDR3: CASSLGANLSGRGQETQYF. The CDR3 DNA reads as TGTGCCAGCAGCTTAGGGGCTAATTTGAGCGGGAGAGGCCAAGAGACCCAGTACTTC. This sequence joins TRBV7-6 and TRBJ2-5; 8 nucleotides line up with TRBD2. The germline gives CDR1 SGHVS, CDR2 FNYEAQ. This CDR3 region has 19 residues. Trimming at V came to 1 base and at J to 1 base, leaving 14 bases not matched to a gene.

The chain couples TRBV25-1 to TRBJ2-3, with D maybe TRBD1 (5 bases). V dropped 0 bases and J dropped 2 bases, with 9 bases sitting between them. This CDR3 has 15 residues. Germline V gene data show CDR1 as MGHDK and CDR2 as SYGVNS. CDR3 protein: CASSEYKGITDTQYF. In DNA, the CDR3 is TGTGCCAGCAGTGAATACAAGGGGATCACAGATACGCAGTATTTT. Supplemented by reference TRBV25-1 and TRBJ2-3, the full variable domain reads EADIYQTPRYLVIGTGKKITLECSQTMGHDKMYWYQQDPGMELHLIHYSYGVNSTEKGDLSSESTVSRIRTEHFPLTLESARPSHTSQYLCASSEYKGITDTQYFGPGTRLTVL.

The chain is built from TRBV19 and TRBJ1-6, with no clear D. Germline CDR1 and CDR2: LNHDA and SQIVND (reference sequence). The CDR3 runs to 11 residues. The ends were cut back, 0 bases at V and 14 bases at J, with 5 bases in the middle. The CDR3 reads CASSIDGALHF. As DNA, the CDR3 is TGTGCCAGTAGTATAGACGGGGCCCTCCACTTT.

The CDR3 sequence is CATSRDAGRHMETQYF. In DNA, the CDR3 is TGTGCCACCAGCAGAGATGCGGGGCGACATATGGAGACCCAGTACTTC. V is TRBV15 and J is TRBJ2-5; maybe TRBD2 (6 bases). This CDR3 is built from 16 residues. V lost 0 bases, J lost 5 bases, and 16 bases lay in between. Germline V gene lookup returns CDR1 LNHNV and CDR2 YYDKDF (reference sequence).

This sequence joins TRBV4-3 and TRBJ1-4; D might be TRBD1 (6 bases). Per germline, CDR1 LGHNA and CDR2 YSLEER. There are 20 residues in the CDR3. Trimming shortened V by 0 bases and J by 0 bases, and 20 bases separated the two germline ends. The CDR3 nucleotides are TGCGCCAGCAGCCAAGATATCAGCGGGGGACATTCCGCAACTAATGAAAAACTGTTTTTT. Protein: CASSQDISGGHSATNEKLFF.

The chain is built from TRBV30 and TRBJ2-5; 8 bases fit TRBD2. The DNA matches TRBJ2-7 better at its end, which makes the J call doubtful. Germline V gene data show CDR1 as GTSNPN and CDR2 as SVGIG (reference sequence). The CDR3 sequence is 15 residues long. Written as DNA, the CDR3 is TGTGCCGGGGGTTGGGGAGCGGGGGCCTCCTACGAGCAGTACTTC. Its protein is CAGGWGAGASYEQYF.